These 17 T cell receptor beta chains share one sample of origin, sequenced in a study of T cell responses to AZD1222 COVID-19 vaccine (dated by TCRdb to the early 2020s). The method was the immunoSEQ multiplex PCR assay. TCRdb retrieved this table from immuneACCESS and kept in-frame rearrangements only. Not all clones are present; in checked studies, unresolved V genes account for under half, and no reason is known for the remainder. In this sample the table shows 150,000 to 160,000 clones, roughly nine tenths of which occur a single time. Of the sample, about 1.6% falls within the top ten clones. The meaning of the sample's time point label: about 28 days (+/-7) after the second vaccine dose. The starting material was peripheral blood, obtained 28 days after the second AZD1222 dose. The receptors here all came from an adult who received the AZD1222 COVID-19 vaccine.

V gene TRBV11-2 combines with J gene TRBJ1-2; D remains unclear. CDR1 and CDR2 (germline): SGHAT, FQNNGV. The CDR3 is made up of 11 amino acids. V was pared by 5 bases and J by 8 bases, with 9 bases between. The CDR3 here is CASSHAWGYTF. Written as DNA, the CDR3 is TGTGCCAGCAGCCATGCATGGGGCTACACCTTC. Filled out from reference TRBV11-2 and TRBJ1-2, the complete variable domain reads EAGVAQSPRYKIIEKRQSVAFWCNPISGHATLYWYQQILGQGPKLLIQFQNNGVVDDSQLPKDRFSAERLKGVDSTLKIQPAKLEDSAVYLCASSHAWGYTFGSGTRLTVV.

The V call is TRBV4-1, the J call TRBJ2-7, with TRBD1 as a possible D gene (5 bases). Germline values: CDR1 MGHRA, CDR2 YSYEKL. Trimming pared 8 bases from V and 0 bases from J, leaving 20 bases between. This CDR3 has 16 amino acids. CDR3 coding DNA: TGCGCCAGCGCCCCAACCTGGGGCGGTAGCTCCTACGAGCAGTACTTC. It specifies CASAPTWGGSSYEQYF.

The V call is TRBV7-3, the J call TRBJ2-3; 15 bases line up with TRBD2. The V segment lost 5 bases and the J segment 6 bases; nucleotides outside the gene matches: 6. Looked up from germline, CDR1 is SGHTA and CDR2 is FQGTGA. This CDR3 comprises 16 residues. CDR3 bases: TGTGCCAGCAGCCCAGAGGGGACTAGCGGGAGGGATACGCAGTATTTT. Encoded protein: CASSPEGTSGRDTQYF.

The chain uses TRBV5-6 and TRBJ1-4; D ambiguous. The CDR3 is made up of 15 amino acids. Trimming took off 0 bases at V and 0 bases at J, with 6 bases between the two ends. CDR1 is SGHDT, CDR2 YYEEEE, per germline. This chain's CDR3 is CASSLVGSTNEKLFF. CDR3 coding DNA: TGTGCCAGCAGCTTGGTCGGCTCAACTAATGAAAAACTGTTTTTT.

For this clone: Other DNA sequences in this specimen translate into the identical CDR3. V gene TRBV9 combines with J gene TRBJ1-1; unclear D gene. The germline CDR1 and CDR2 sequences are SGDLS and YYNGEE. V lost 0 bases and J 0 bases, leaving 3 bases between the germline ends. The length of the CDR3 is 13 residues. CDR3 sequence: CASSVAVNTEAFF. In nucleotides, the CDR3 is TGTGCCAGCAGCGTAGCAGTGAACACTGAAGCTTTCTTT. The variable domain in full, with the rest retrieved from reference TRBV9 and TRBJ1-1, is DSGVTQTPKHLITATGQRVTLRCSPRSGDLSVYWYQQSLDQGLQFLIQYYNGEERAKGNILERFSAQQFPDLHSELNLSSLELGDSALYFCASSVAVNTEAFFGQGTRLTVV.

This clone was found once. V and J are TRBV19 and TRBJ1-1; the D gene is possibly TRBD1 (5 bases). CDR3 length equals 15 residues. Looked up from germline, CDR1 is LNHDA and CDR2 is SQIVND (reference sequence). Trimming shortened V by 3 bases and J by 5 bases, and 16 bases separated the two germline ends. DNA of the CDR3: TGTGCCAGTAGTATTTTAACTGTATGGGGGACTGAAGCTTTCTTT. It yields the protein CASSILTVWGTEAFF.

The V gene is TRBV9, the J gene TRBJ2-1; TRBD2 matches 7 bases. V trimming: 0 bases; J trimming: 6 bases; junction bases outside the gene matches: 15. Germline assignment: CDR1 SGDLS and CDR2 YYNGEE. The CDR3 is made up of 18 amino acids. The CDR3 loop reads CASSVEGRLAPASNEQFF. CDR3 coding DNA: TGTGCCAGCAGCGTAGAGGGGCGACTAGCACCTGCGAGCAATGAGCAGTTCTTC.

About this clone: Other DNA sequences of this sample code for an identical CDR3. The rearrangement links TRBV5-1 to TRBJ2-5; no firm D call. Germline V gives CDR1 SGHRS, CDR2 YFSETQ. V gave up 4 bases and J gave up 4 bases, with 11 bases separating them. The CDR3 is 13 amino acids. The chain's CDR3 is CASSLGPGETQYF. In nucleotides, the CDR3 is TGCGCCAGCAGCCTAGGGCCCGGAGAGACCCAGTACTTC.

Remarks on this clone: The sample contains more than one DNA sequence encoding this CDR3. The chain couples TRBV7-9 to TRBJ2-7; D is ambiguous. CDR3 length: 12 amino acids. Trimming cost V 3 bases and J 0 bases, with 3 bases left between them. In germline, CDR1 is SEHNR, CDR2 FQNEAQ (reference sequence). CDR3 in DNA: TGTGCCAGCAGCTTCTCCTCCTACGAGCAGTACTTC. Its translation: CASSFSSYEQYF.

This clone was detected once. The chain is built from TRBV28 and TRBJ2-2; D is perhaps TRBD2 (7 bases). V dropped 4 bases and J dropped 6 bases, with 15 bases sitting between them. Per the germline V gene, CDR1 is MDHEN and CDR2 is SYDVKM. CDR3 length: 15 residues. The CDR3: CASSYLGGHAGELFF. The CDR3, as DNA: TGTGCCAGCAGTTACCTGGGGGGGCATGCCGGGGAGCTGTTTTTT.

Note on this clone: The same CDR3 also results from other DNA sequences found in this sample. The V call is TRBV2, the J call TRBJ2-3; D is unclear. Trimming pared 7 bases from V and 3 bases from J, leaving 5 bases between. Per germline, CDR1 SNHLY and CDR2 FYNNEI. This CDR3 has 11 amino acids. The CDR3 DNA is TGTGCCAGCACTGATACAGATACGCAGTATTTT. This codes for CASTDTDTQYF.

Only a few counts were recorded for this clone. The chain combines TRBV15 with TRBJ2-1; unclear D gene. The CDR3 totals 13 residues. Germline lookup yields CDR1 LNHNV and CDR2 YYDKDF (reference sequence). Trimming removed 1 base at V and 6 bases at J, with 7 bases between. CDR3 sequence reads: CATSRVVGNEQFF. CDR3 nucleotide sequence: TGTGCCACCAGCAGAGTTGTGGGCAATGAGCAGTTCTTC.

The V and J genes are TRBV19 and TRBJ2-7; no definite D call. CDR1 and CDR2 from the germline V gene are LNHDA and SQIVND (reference sequence). Trimming shortened V by 8 bases and J by 3 bases, and 11 bases separated the two germline ends. The CDR3 totals 12 residues. The CDR3 loop reads CASGHGFYEQYF. CDR3 DNA: TGTGCCAGTGGGCACGGATTCTACGAGCAGTACTTC.

This sequence joins TRBV27 and TRBJ1-5; D uncertain. Per germline, CDR1 MNHEY and CDR2 SMNVEV (reference sequence). Trimming removed 0 bases from V and 3 bases from J, with 9 bases in between. The CDR3 is made up of 15 amino acids. CDR3 loop: CASSLSGSYNQPQHF. DNA of the CDR3: TGTGCCAGCAGTTTATCGGGCAGTTACAATCAGCCCCAGCATTTT.

This chain connects TRBV7-8 to TRBJ1-1; the D gene is possibly TRBD1 (5 bases). The CDR3 spans 15 residues. V was pared by 8 bases and J by 1 base, with 17 bases between. Germline CDR1 and CDR2: SGHVS and FQNEAQ. The CDR3 region is CASRGWVGTNTEAFF. The CDR3 DNA follows: TGTGCCAGCCGGGGGTGGGTGGGGACGAACACTGAAGCTTTCTTT.

The rearrangement joins TRBV30 to TRBJ2-5, with 12 bases that match TRBD2. The J segment lost 4 bases and the V segment lost 1 base, leaving 10 bases of the junction unmatched. Germline V gives CDR1 GTSNPN, CDR2 SVGIG (reference sequence). The CDR3 extends over 17 amino acids. The CDR3 protein is CAWSGGLAGGLRETQYF. In DNA, the CDR3 is TGTGCCTGGAGTGGCGGCCTAGCGGGAGGGCTGAGAGAGACCCAGTACTTC.

The chain employs TRBV18 and TRBJ2-7; 7 nucleotides line up with TRBD1. CDR3 length: 12 residues. V shed 3 bases and J 9 bases; nucleotides not matched to a gene: 5. Per the germline V gene, CDR1 is KGHSH and CDR2 is LQKENI. The CDR3 is CASSPNRGGQYF. The CDR3 nucleotides read TGTGCCAGCTCACCTAACAGGGGCGGGCAGTACTTC.